These 3 T cell receptor beta chains share one sample of origin, sequenced in a study of blood T cells in healthy people across ages. Combining a sample-barcoded 5' primer with a J-beta primer mix, a second PCR ran for roughly 7 to 11 cycles. TCRdb reprocessed the 5' RACE reads with MiXCR, giving one entry per CDR3 protein. The sample records more than 800,000 distinct CDR3 sequences, around 28% being singletons. Sequencing was performed on blood. Every receptor here comes from a woman older than 75 in good health.

The chain recombines TRBV11-2 with TRBJ1-1; a weak D match, TRBD1 (6 bases). Germline CDR1 and CDR2: SGHAT and FQNNGV. CDR3 length: 15 residues. Trimming removed 0 bases at V and 4 bases at J, with 12 bases between. CDR3 loop: CASSLERQVSTEAFF. The CDR3 DNA follows: TGTGCCAGCAGCTTAGAGAGACAGGTATCCACTGAAGCTTTCTTT.

This clonotype was counted at least ten times. This sequence joins TRBV5-1 and TRBJ2-7; no clear D. The CDR3 is made up of 13 amino acids. Germline CDR1 is SGHRS and CDR2 is YFSETQ. The V end was cut by 3 bases, the J end by 0 bases, with 7 bases between. The CDR3 nucleotides are TGCGCCAGCAGCTCAAGTTTCTCCTACGAGCAGTACTTC. Protein: CASSSSFSYEQYF.

This clonotype was counted at least ten times. The chain is built from TRBV7-9 and TRBJ2-3; D unclear. CDR1 and CDR2 (germline): SEHNR, FQNEAQ (reference sequence). The CDR3 has 16 amino acids. The germline V and J ends were trimmed by 1 base and 6 bases, with 17 bases remaining between them. This chain's CDR3 is CASSLGRRSSWDTQYF. CDR3 sequence (DNA): TGTGCCAGCAGCTTAGGCCGGCGGTCTAGTTGGGATACGCAGTATTTT.